This T cell receptor (beta chain) originates from a study of blood T cells in healthy people across ages (dated by TCRdb to about 2015). General notes on the study: In model experiments, template switching captured about one uniquely barcoded TCR beta cDNA molecule for every two T cells. Two additional independent replicas of 1 million unique cDNA reads from the same blood draw were analyzed for two donors (one aged 18 to 29 and one aged 80 or older). To track age-related changes in TCR beta repertoire diversity, the study relied on deep sequencing normalized with unique cDNA molecular identifiers. The donors were divided into four age groups: young (average around 16 years), middle-aged (around 41), aged (62) and long-lived (roughly 82). Donors of different ages were randomly distributed across sequencing lanes to avoid experimental bias. Broad study findings and their caveats: Estimates of total diversity based on one million sequenced T cells were regarded as lower bounds and as underestimates. The long-lived group showed more naive CD4+ T cells, fewer expanded clones and increased TCR diversity than the aged group, suggesting age selection. As age increased, observed TCR beta diversity per million T cells dropped in a roughly linear way, and a significant reduction was already evident by age 40. Donor CMV infection status was unknown, potentially confounding age-related changes in expanded clonotypes. Conclusive comparison of naive and antigen-experienced compartments was prevented by the profiling of bulk unsorted PBMCs. A strong correlation was found between observed TCR beta diversity and the percentage of naive T cells measured by flow cytometry.

Library prep was done by 5' RACE. TCRdb shows the sequencer as Illumina HiSeq 2500. A second PCR of roughly 6 to 11 cycles was performed with a sample-barcoded 5' primer and a J-beta primer mix. A unique molecular identifier was introduced onto each TCR beta cDNA molecule by a template-switch 5' adaptor carrying 12 random nucleotides. At least 2.5 million CDR3-containing paired-end reads were obtained from each sample. First-strand cDNA synthesis was performed from all RNA using the Mint cDNA synthesis kit, with priming by a TRBC-specific oligonucleotide. All cDNA was treated with uracil-DNA glycosylase and then went through a first 18-cycle PCR with the universal primers M1SS and BC2_uni_R. In the original analysis: For normalization, 1 million high-quality reads, each with a distinct molecular identifier, were randomly selected from each sample. Reads with shared molecular identifiers were discarded instead of being binned into consensus sequences. MiTCR, run with a Q25 quality threshold and the strictest error-elimination algorithm, handled CDR3 identification, clonotype clustering and error correction. A nonparametric unseen species model using Euler transformation provided a lower-bound estimate of total TCR beta diversity. The raw public reads went through TCRdb reprocessing: fastp at Q25, MiXCR clone calling, in-frame beta chains kept. Rows are unified per CDR3 protein, each entry keeping the most common DNA and genes. For this entry, the V and J calls and clone size follow TCRdb and not the study's own pipeline. The sample has fewer than 950,000 distinct CDR3 sequences on record, around half of them singletons. The ten largest clones take up roughly 37% of the sample.

Of note for this clonotype: No antigen is known for it. The input lacks base qualities; no much larger clone sits a single base away.

Systemically healthy Caucasian individuals from Russia, 39 in total and aged about 6 to 100 years, were included as donors. Each donor gave ten milliliters of peripheral blood, collected into EDTA-treated Vacutainer tubes. Ficoll-Paque density-gradient centrifugation was used to isolate PBMCs, with at least 6.5 million per sample. Total RNA, at least 5 micrograms per sample, was extracted from PBMCs with Trizol reagent. Naive CD45RAhigh/CD27high T cell percentages were measured by flow cytometry on a PBMC aliquot from every donor. Sequencing used blood. This receptor was identified in a man aged 80 or over in good health.

The DNA is TGTGCCAGCAGTCCCCAGGACTACTCCTACAATGAGCAGTTCTTC. Translated, this is CASSPQDYSYNEQFF. The rearranged chain carries TRBV28 and TRBJ2-1; the D gene is perhaps TRBD2, on 6 matching bases. There are 15 amino acids in the CDR3, from cysteine to phenylalanine inclusive. Only CDR3 DNA remains: 45 bases, in frame from the first base. CDR1 and CDR2 were assigned from the germline V gene as MDHEN and SYDVKM. V was cut back by 5 bases and J by 0 bases, leaving a gap of 11 bases between them.